Presented here are 24 T cell receptor beta chains from one specimen sequenced in a study of cytomegalovirus exposure and HLA in healthy donors. 60 Vbeta and 13 Jbeta primers were used in PCR. Sequencing used immunoSEQ multiplex PCR; TCRdb keeps in-frame clones, though not all of them. Seen here are fewer than 150,000 clones, around 75% observed once, and the top ten hold around 3.1%. Sequenced sample: PBMCs. All receptors derive from a middle-aged man in good health and CMV-seronegative.

This chain uses TRBV15 with TRBJ1-4; D gene ambiguous. Germline assignment: CDR1 LNHNV and CDR2 YYDKDF (reference sequence). The ends were cut back, 0 bases at V and 2 bases at J, with 10 bases in the middle. This CDR3 has 16 amino acids. As DNA, the CDR3 is TGTGCCACCAGCAGAGATCAGCGGGCTACTAATGAAAAACTGTTTTTT. The encoded protein is CATSRDQRATNEKLFF.

This clone occurred once. V is TRBV15 and J is TRBJ1-5, with D maybe TRBD1 (6 bases). The ends were cut back, 7 bases at V and 3 bases at J, with 10 bases in the middle. The length of the CDR3 is 13 residues. The germline V gene has CDR1 LNHNV and CDR2 YYDKDF (reference sequence). The CDR3 region has the DNA TGTGCCACCACCGACAGGAACAATCAGCCCCAGCATTTT. This encodes CATTDRNNQPQHF.

The chain joins TRBV5-8 to TRBJ2-1; 10 bases are a match to TRBD1. This CDR3 region has 15 residues. Germline V lookup: CDR1 SGHTS, CDR2 YDEGEE. The trim removed 3 bases at V and 2 bases at J, leaving 2 bases unmatched. This chain's CDR3 is CASSSGTGAYNEQFF. DNA for the CDR3: TGTGCCAGCAGCTCCGGGACAGGGGCCTACAATGAGCAGTTCTTC.

This rearrangement joins TRBV6-5 to TRBJ1-2; possibly TRBD1 for D (6 bases). From germline, CDR1 is MNHEY and CDR2 SVGAGI. Trimming removed 4 bases at V and 4 bases at J, with 10 bases between. The CDR3 is 13 amino acids. CDR3 nucleotides: TGTGCCAGCAGTTTTACAGGGACCTATGGCTACACCTTC. It yields the protein CASSFTGTYGYTF.

The V gene is TRBV11-3, the J gene TRBJ2-1, with TRBD2 as a possible D gene (7 bases). The CDR3 spans 16 residues. In germline, CDR1 is SGHNT, CDR2 YENEEA. The V gene lost 0 bases and the J gene lost 11 bases, with 20 bases spanning the gap. CDR3 coding DNA: TGTGCCAGCAGCTTAGAACAAGGGGGGTTGAGCGGGAAGCAGTTCTTC. Encoded protein: CASSLEQGGLSGKQFF.

This clone was counted only a few times. The chain joins TRBV7-9 to TRBJ2-1, with 13 bases identical to TRBD2. V shed 3 bases, J shed 7 bases, and the junction held 6 bases outside the gene matches. CDR1 and CDR2 (germline): SEHNR, FQNEAQ (reference sequence). This CDR3 has 16 amino acids. In DNA, the CDR3 is TGTGCCAGCAGCTTCCCCGGACTAGCGGGAGCGAATGAGCAGTTCTTC. Protein product: CASSFPGLAGANEQFF.

The V and J genes are TRBV7-8 and TRBJ2-2; no firm D call. This CDR3 contains 12 residues. The ends were cut back, 8 bases at V and 4 bases at J, with 8 bases in the middle. Looked up from germline, CDR1 is SGHVS and CDR2 is FQNEAQ. The CDR3 bases are TGTGCCAGCGGCCTTTTCACCGGGGAGCTGTTTTTT. Amino acid sequence: CASGLFTGELFF.

V usage is TRBV7-9 and J usage is TRBJ1-1, with D unresolved. Germline lookup yields CDR1 SEHNR and CDR2 FQNEAQ (reference sequence). V shed 1 base and J shed 0 bases, with 6 bases lying between them. The CDR3 sequence is 14 residues long. The CDR3 loop is CASSLGSVNTEAFF. CDR3 in DNA: TGTGCCAGCAGCTTAGGATCGGTGAACACTGAAGCTTTCTTT. Using reference TRBV7-9 and TRBJ1-1 for the parts outside the CDR3, the full variable domain is DTGVSQNPRHKITKRGQNVTFRCDPISEHNRLYWYRQTLGQGPEFLTYFQNEAQLEKSRLLSDRFSAERPKGSFSTLEIQRTEQGDSAMYLCASSLGSVNTEAFFGQGTRLTVV.

The rearrangement uses TRBV6-1 and TRBJ2-7, with D tentatively TRBD2 (6 bases). With 6 bases removed from V and 3 bases from J, the gap between germline ends came to 18 bases. Per the germline V gene, CDR1 is MNHNS and CDR2 is SASEGT. CDR3 size: 15 residues. The CDR3: CASRAPGRGNYEQYF. The CDR3 region has the DNA TGTGCCAGCAGAGCGCCTGGGCGGGGAAACTACGAGCAGTACTTC.

The chain recombines TRBV11-2 with TRBJ2-7, with 9 bases fitting TRBD2. V was pared by 3 bases and J by 3 bases, with 0 bases of the junction left unmatched. Germline lookup yields CDR1 SGHAT and CDR2 FQNNGV. This CDR3 is built from 13 residues. The CDR3 region is CASSFSGSYEQYF. The DNA for the CDR3 is TGTGCCAGCAGCTTTAGCGGGAGCTACGAGCAGTACTTC. Using reference TRBV11-2 and TRBJ2-7 for the parts outside the CDR3, the full variable domain is EAGVAQSPRYKIIEKRQSVAFWCNPISGHATLYWYQQILGQGPKLLIQFQNNGVVDDSQLPKDRFSAERLKGVDSTLKIQPAKLEDSAVYLCASSFSGSYEQYFGPGTRLTVT.

This sequence joins TRBV30 and TRBJ2-3; D is ambiguous. The CDR3 consists of 14 residues. Germline lookup yields CDR1 GTSNPN and CDR2 SVGIG (reference sequence). V shed 3 bases and J shed 4 bases, with 14 bases lying between them. As DNA, the CDR3 is TGTGCCTGGAGCTCCCCGCAGGTAGCAGATACGCAGTATTTT. Translation gives CAWSSPQVADTQYF.

This sequence joins TRBV28 and TRBJ1-4; D possibly corresponds to TRBD1 (6 bases). Trimming took off 7 bases at V and 5 bases at J, with 14 bases between the two ends. The germline CDR1 and CDR2 sequences are MDHEN and SYDVKM. CDR3 length: 14 amino acids. CDR3 sequence: CASKRGGLNEKLFF. DNA of the CDR3: TGTGCCAGCAAGCGGGGGGGCTTGAATGAAAAACTGTTTTTT.

V is TRBV9 and J is TRBJ1-2, with 10 bases identical to TRBD1. V trimming: 4 bases; J trimming: 0 bases; junction bases outside the gene matches: 3. The CDR3 is made up of 15 amino acids. Germline V gene sequence: CDR1 SGDLS, CDR2 YYNGEE. The CDR3 DNA reads TGTGCCAGCAGCCCGGACAGGGGGACTAACTATGGCTACACCTTC. It specifies CASSPDRGTNYGYTF.

The count of this clone is one. This chain connects TRBV5-1 to TRBJ1-4; a weak D match, TRBD1 (6 bases). The CDR3 sequence is 20 residues long. V lost 3 bases, J lost 1 base, and 25 bases lay in between. Germline V gene lookup returns CDR1 SGHRS and CDR2 YFSETQ. The CDR3 loop is CASSWDPGDGFFGTNEKLFF. The CDR3 DNA reads TGCGCCAGCAGCTGGGACCCAGGGGACGGTTTCTTTGGAACTAATGAAAAACTGTTTTTT. Looking up the rest from reference TRBV5-1 and TRBJ1-4 gives the full variable domain: KAGVTQTPRYLIKTRGQQVTLSCSPISGHRSVSWYQQTPGQGLQFLFEYFSETQRNKGNFPGRFSGRQFSNSRSEMNVSTLELGDSALYLCASSWDPGDGFFGTNEKLFFGSGTQLSVL.

J is TRBJ1-1 and V is TRBV7-9; D gene uncertain. The CDR3 is made up of 14 amino acids. Trimming removed 2 bases from V and 5 bases from J, with 12 bases in between. Germline V gene sequence: CDR1 SEHNR, CDR2 FQNEAQ (reference sequence). The CDR3 DNA reads as TGTGCCAGCAGCTTAACCCTTGGGAGGACTGAAGCTTTCTTT. It translates to CASSLTLGRTEAFF.

The gene calls are TRBV30 and TRBJ1-1, with D tentatively TRBD1 (6 bases). Germline lookup yields CDR1 GTSNPN and CDR2 SVGIG (reference sequence). The CDR3 covers 13 residues. V lost 1 base and J lost 1, with 7 bases in between. CDR3 protein: CAWSGQENTEAFF. The CDR3 DNA follows: TGTGCCTGGAGTGGACAGGAGAACACTGAAGCTTTCTTT.

This clone was picked up one time. V and J are TRBV27 and TRBJ2-3; 12 bases are a match to TRBD2. This CDR3 has 17 residues. The J segment lost 2 bases and the V segment lost 4 bases, leaving 7 bases of the junction unmatched. Germline CDR1 is MNHEY and CDR2 is SMNVEV (reference sequence). CDR3 nucleotides: TGTGCCAGCAGTTCCCGACTAGCGGGGGCCAACACAGATACGCAGTATTTT. Translation: CASSSRLAGANTDTQYF.

This chain connects TRBV30 to TRBJ2-2; 7 positions match TRBD2. This CDR3 is 14 amino acids long. J gave up 6 bases and V 2 bases, and 6 bases lay outside the gene matches. Germline V gives CDR1 GTSNPN, CDR2 SVGIG (reference sequence). The CDR3 DNA follows: TGTGCCTGGAGTAGGCCGGGGGGATCCGGGGAGCTGTTTTTT. This codes for CAWSRPGGSGELFF.

The V call is TRBV9, the J call TRBJ2-7; TRBD1 matches at 7 bases. V lost 3 bases and J lost 2; bases outside the gene matches: 5. CDR1 SGDLS and CDR2 YYNGEE come from the germline V gene. There are 14 residues in the CDR3. This chain's CDR3 is CASSAWDSTYEQYF. The CDR3 DNA reads as TGTGCCAGCAGCGCCTGGGACAGCACCTACGAGCAGTACTTC.

V gene TRBV30 combines with J gene TRBJ1-6; perhaps TRBD1 as D (5 bases). The CDR3 loop spans 13 amino acids. V dropped 7 bases and J dropped 10 bases, with 17 bases sitting between them. CDR1 and CDR2 from the germline V gene are GTSNPN and SVGIG (reference sequence). The DNA of the CDR3 is TGTGCCTCAACGGGGGTCAACGGGTCACCCCTCCACTTT. This gives the protein CASTGVNGSPLHF. The full variable domain, its missing parts supplied by reference TRBV30 and TRBJ1-6, is SQTIHQWPATLVQPVGSPLSLECTVEGTSNPNLYWYRQAAGRGLQLLFYSVGIGQISSEVPQNLSASRPQDRQFILSSKKLLLSDSGFYLCASTGVNGSPLHFGNGTRLTVT.

The gene calls are TRBV14 and TRBJ1-4; a weak D match, TRBD1 (6 bases). Germline V gene data show CDR1 as SGHDN and CDR2 as FVKESK. CDR3 size: 17 residues. Trimming took 3 bases from V and 6 from J, leaving 20 bases between them. The chain's CDR3 is CASSQTSTGFSDEKLFF. The CDR3 DNA reads as TGTGCCAGCAGCCAGACAAGTACAGGGTTTTCGGATGAAAAACTGTTTTTT.

The chain links TRBV4-3 to TRBJ2-5; the D gene is possibly TRBD2 (6 bases). The CDR3 extends over 15 amino acids. CDR1 is LGHNA and CDR2 is YSLEER in the germline V gene. V was shortened by 1 base and J by 5 bases, with 14 bases between the two germline ends. For the CDR3, the DNA is TGCGCCAGCAGCCAAGGAGGGGCAGGGAGGGAGACCCAGTACTTC. Protein: CASSQGGAGRETQYF.

The rearrangement links TRBV9 to TRBJ1-4, with a weak D call TRBD1 (5 bases). Trimming shortened V by 4 bases and J by 4 bases, and 14 bases separated the two germline ends. Germline CDR1 SGDLS, CDR2 YYNGEE. The CDR3 loop spans 15 amino acids. This CDR3 reads CASSFSGGNNEKLFF. The CDR3 region has the DNA TGTGCCAGCAGCTTCTCGGGGGGGAATAATGAAAAACTGTTTTTT. Full variable domain (rest looked up from reference TRBV9 and TRBJ1-4): DSGVTQTPKHLITATGQRVTLRCSPRSGDLSVYWYQQSLDQGLQFLIQYYNGEERAKGNILERFSAQQFPDLHSELNLSSLELGDSALYFCASSFSGGNNEKLFFGSGTQLSVL.

The V and J genes are TRBV7-9 and TRBJ1-1; no clear D. This CDR3 region has 11 residues. The germline V and J ends were trimmed by 2 bases and 10 bases, with 8 bases remaining between them. The germline V gene has CDR1 SEHNR and CDR2 FQNEAQ (reference sequence). This CDR3 reads CASSLLAVAFF. DNA of the CDR3: TGTGCCAGCAGCTTATTAGCTGTAGCTTTCTTT.